The 10 T cell receptor beta chains below were found in one sample sequenced in a study of blood T cells in healthy people across ages. Next came a second PCR, run for about 7 to 11 cycles, which used a sample-barcoded 5' primer along with a J-beta primer mix. TCRdb reprocessed the 5' RACE reads via MiXCR and lists one record per CDR3 protein. In the table there are about 780,000 distinct CDR3 sequences, approximately 24% of which are singletons. This same sample was also taken into another study, of T cells of mothers and their children.

Sequencing used blood. The receptors come from a boy younger than 18 in good health.

This clonotype was detected once. V is TRBV12-3 or TRBV12-4 and J is TRBJ1-2; 7 bases match TRBD1. The CDR3 has 12 amino acids. After removal of 8 bases from V and 10 bases from J, the junction contained 10 bases not matched to a gene. The CDR3 DNA reads TGTGCCAGCGGCCCGGGACAGACTTACTACACCTTC. Translation: CASGPGQTYYTF.

This rearrangement joins TRBV15 to TRBJ2-5; no definite D call. The germline CDR1 and CDR2 sequences are LNHNV and YYDKDF (reference sequence). The V end lost 0 bases, the J end lost 6 bases, and 8 bases lay between the germline ends. The CDR3 is made up of 13 amino acids. The CDR3 DNA is TGTGCCACCAGCAGAGAGTCTGGGCAGACCCAGTACTTC. The encoded protein is CATSRESGQTQYF. Supplemented by reference TRBV15 and TRBJ2-5, the full variable domain reads DAMVIQNPRYQVTQFGKPVTLSCSQTLNHNVMYWYQQKSSQAPKLLFHYYDKDFNNEADTPDNFQSRRPNTSFCFLDIRSPGLGDTAMYLCATSRESGQTQYFGPGTRLLVL.

To note about this clonotype: At one end the junction does not follow the germline gene, possibly because of a read error. Here the CDR3 reads CASGTGDEQHF. Here the CDR3 DNA reads TGTGCTAGTGGGACAGGGGACGAGCAGCACTTC. V usage is TRBV12-5 and J usage is TRBJ2-7; 8 bases fit TRBD1. CDR1 and CDR2 (germline): LGHNT, FRNRAP. This CDR3 spans 11 amino acids.

This clonotype was seen more than once but under ten times. CDR3 region: CSASSGGWNEQFF. As DNA, the CDR3 is TGCAGTGCCTCTAGCGGGGGGTGGAATGAGCAGTTCTTC. The chain is built from TRBV20-1 and TRBJ2-1; 11 bases are a match to TRBD2. Germline loops: CDR1 DFQATT, CDR2 SNEGSKA (reference sequence). Unmatched junction bases numbered 5, after V lost 6 bases and J lost 7 bases. The CDR3 has 13 residues.

CDR3 sequence: CASSQENRGLYNEQFF. The CDR3 DNA reads TGTGCCAGCAGCCAAGAGAACAGGGGGCTCTACAATGAGCAGTTCTTC. The gene calls are TRBV3-1 and TRBJ2-1, with 9 bases identical to TRBD1. V was pared by 0 bases and J by 3 bases, with 3 bases of the junction left unmatched. Germline loops: CDR1 LGHDT, CDR2 YNNKEL (reference sequence). The CDR3 is made up of 16 amino acids.

This rearrangement joins TRBV6-5 to TRBJ1-1; TRBD1 aligns across 8 bases. The ends lost 0 bases at V and 1 base at J; junction bases unmatched: 4. Germline V gene lookup returns CDR1 MNHEY and CDR2 SVGAGI. The length of the CDR3 is 16 residues. The CDR3 spells CASSYSLQGGNTEAFF. Here the CDR3 DNA reads TGTGCCAGCAGTTACTCCCTACAGGGGGGGAACACTGAAGCTTTCTTT.

This clonotype was counted between two and nine times. The chain uses TRBV2 and TRBJ2-1; 7 positions agree with TRBD1. This CDR3 is built from 16 residues. The ends lost 7 bases at V and 1 base at J; junction bases unmatched: 10. Germline V gene lookup returns CDR1 SNHLY and CDR2 FYNNEI. The CDR3 region is CASKDRQGMSYNEQFF. The CDR3 coding sequence is TGTGCCAGCAAGGATCGACAGGGTATGTCCTACAATGAGCAGTTCTTC. Based on the CDR3 plus reference TRBV2 and TRBJ2-1, the full variable domain is EPEVTQTPSHQVTQMGQEVILRCVPISNHLYFYWYRQILGQKVEFLVSFYNNEISEKSEIFDDQFSVERPDGSNFTLKIRSTKLEDSAMYFCASKDRQGMSYNEQFFGPGTRLTVL.

There are a few counts of this clonotype. V usage is TRBV6-5 and J usage is TRBJ2-7; D is possibly TRBD1 (5 bases). Germline V gene lookup returns CDR1 MNHEY and CDR2 SVGAGI. The germline V and J ends were trimmed by 6 bases and 5 bases, with 17 bases remaining between them. This CDR3 comprises 14 residues. The chain's CDR3 is CASRDFSEGDEQYF. CDR3 in DNA: TGTGCCAGCAGGGATTTCTCGGAAGGGGACGAGCAGTACTTC.

This clonotype was observed a few times. This rearrangement joins TRBV6-1 to TRBJ1-1; 7 bases align to TRBD1. This CDR3 region has 15 residues. The germline V gene has CDR1 MNHNS and CDR2 SASEGT. V dropped 2 bases and J dropped 2; count of bases not matched to a gene: 5. In DNA form, the CDR3 reads TGTGCCAGCAGTGAAAGGGACAGACCAAACACTGAAGCTTTCTTT. The encoded protein is CASSERDRPNTEAFF.

This sequence joins TRBV27 and TRBJ1-6; D is unresolved. Germline assignment: CDR1 MNHEY and CDR2 SMNVEV (reference sequence). Trimming took 3 bases from V and 5 from J, leaving 14 bases between them. This CDR3 region has 16 residues. The CDR3 spells CASSFFSRANNSPLHF. CDR3 DNA sequence: TGTGCCAGCAGTTTCTTCAGCCGAGCCAATAATTCACCCCTCCACTTT.